This TCR beta chain was sequenced in a study of T cells in localized non-small cell lung cancer. General study findings and limits: Maximal T cell clonality occurred in uninvolved adjacent lung, with tumor ranking below it.

The CDR3 loop spans 15 amino acids. Germline CDR1 and CDR2: SGHTA and FQGTGA. V lost 5 bases, J lost 5 bases, and 18 bases lay in between. Regarding this clone: The antigen remains undetermined.

Measured with immunoSEQ multiplex PCR; TCRdb has only the in-frame clones, and not every one. In the table there are tens of thousands of clones, about four fifths of which are singletons. The TCR was taken from a female donor at least 60 years old with stage II squamous cell lung carcinoma. Source: peripheral blood, taken before any cancer treatment. The chain recombines TRBV7-3 with TRBJ2-5; TRBD2 might be the D (5 bases). CDR3 protein: CASSRSGPAGETQYF. CDR3 nucleotides: TGTGCCAGCAGCCGATCAGGACCCGCGGGTGAGACCCAGTACTTC.